Shown below are 19 T cell receptor beta chains from a single sample sequenced in a study of molecular identifiers for immune sequencing clone quantification. TCRdb re-called the PCR reads with MiXCR, one entry per CDR3 protein. The profile shows roughly 100,000 distinct CDR3 sequences, 30% to 35% of them singletons. Sequencing input: naive CD8+ T cells from blood, with Jurkat cell RNA spiked in. Subset noted: FACS-sorted CD8+CD4-CCR7+CD45RA+ naive T cells. These receptors came from a human donor in good health. Some libraries in this study had Jurkat cell RNA spiked in.

In this sample, this clonotype turned up many times. The chain recombines TRBV7-8 with TRBJ2-3; D gene uncertain. With 3 bases removed from V and 2 bases from J, the gap between germline ends came to 9 bases. The CDR3 runs 14 residues. Germline values: CDR1 SGHVS, CDR2 FQNEAQ. This CDR3 is CASSFYVATDTQYF. Written as DNA, the CDR3 is TGTGCCAGCAGCTTTTATGTCGCCACAGATACGCAGTATTTT.

The chain couples TRBV2 to TRBJ2-2; D is possibly TRBD2 (5 bases). Germline CDR1 is SNHLY and CDR2 is FYNNEI. The V gene lost 1 base and the J gene lost 3 bases, with 9 bases spanning the gap. CDR3 size: 15 residues. The CDR3 sequence: CASSEVGVYTGELFF. For the CDR3, the DNA is TGTGCCAGCAGTGAAGTGGGAGTCTACACCGGGGAGCTGTTTTTT.

This clonotype was counted at least ten times. The V and J genes are TRBV28 and TRBJ1-4; D unclear. V lost 5 bases and J lost 3, with 13 bases in between. CDR1 and CDR2 from the germline V gene are MDHEN and SYDVKM. The CDR3 contains 15 residues. The CDR3 loop is CASSPEEESNEKLFF. CDR3 DNA sequence: TGTGCCAGCAGTCCCGAGGAGGAGTCTAATGAAAAACTGTTTTTT.

This rearrangement joins TRBV27 to TRBJ2-7, with TRBD2 identical over 9 bases. Per germline, CDR1 MNHEY and CDR2 SMNVEV (reference sequence). With 6 bases clipped from V and 3 bases from J, the junction kept 12 bases outside the gene matches. There are 16 residues in the CDR3. CDR3 DNA sequence: TGTGCCAGCAGGTCTTCTAGCGGGGACCATAACTACGAGCAGTACTTC. Protein sequence: CASRSSSGDHNYEQYF.

The CDR3 DNA reads as TGTGCCAGCAGTACCGTCGGAGTAAGGTCCTACACTGAAGCTTTCTTT. It specifies CASSTVGVRSYTEAFF. The chain joins TRBV5-6 to TRBJ1-1; D not certain. The CDR3 length is 16 residues. V was pared by 5 bases and J by 3 bases, with 20 bases between. Germline V CDR1 and CDR2: SGHDT, YYEEEE.

As to this clonotype: One junction end does not reproduce the germline sequence, and a read error may be involved. The chain combines TRBV6-2 or TRBV6-3 with TRBJ2-7; D is uncertain. Germline V CDR1 and CDR2: MNHEY, SVGEGT. This CDR3 is 11 amino acids long. CDR3 region: CACSFTYEQYF. In DNA form, the CDR3 reads TGTGCCTGCAGTTTCACCTACGAGCAGTACTTC.

V usage is TRBV24-1 and J usage is TRBJ2-1, with 7 bases aligning to TRBD1. Germline V gene lookup returns CDR1 KGHDR and CDR2 SFDVKD. Trimming removed 2 bases from V and 4 bases from J; junction bases left unmatched: 7. This CDR3 has 16 amino acids. The CDR3 is CATSDSDRPWYNEQFF. In nucleotides, the CDR3 is TGTGCCACCAGTGATTCGGACAGGCCTTGGTACAATGAGCAGTTCTTC.

The CDR3 protein is CASSPTSGRYEQYF. The CDR3 DNA follows: TGTGCCAGCAGCCCAACTAGCGGGAGATATGAGCAGTACTTC. The chain joins TRBV13 to TRBJ2-7, with 11 bases fitting TRBD2. Unmatched junction bases numbered 7, after V lost 5 bases and J lost 7 bases. CDR1 is PRHDT and CDR2 is FYEKMQ in the germline V gene (reference sequence). CDR3 size: 14 residues.

This clonotype was observed at least ten times. The V call is TRBV5-1, the J call TRBJ2-7; 8 bases agree with TRBD1. Trimming removed 3 bases from V and 2 bases from J; junction bases left unmatched: 7. The CDR3 runs to 15 residues. The germline V gene has CDR1 SGHRS and CDR2 YFSETQ. CDR3 in DNA: TGCGCCAGCAGCTGGACTGGACAGGGAGCCTACGAGCAGTACTTC. Encoded protein: CASSWTGQGAYEQYF.

About this clonotype itself: A much larger clone differs from this one at a single base, so this may be a read error. This rearrangement joins TRBV7-9 to TRBJ2-3, with 9 bases lining up with TRBD2. The CDR3 is 14 amino acids. From germline, CDR1 is SEHNR and CDR2 FQNEAQ (reference sequence). The DNA for the CDR3 is TGTGCCAGCAGCTCGACTAGCGGCACAGATACGCTGTATTTT. Protein: CASSSTSGTDTLYF.

In this sample, this clonotype turned up a few times. The J gene is TRBJ2-3, the V gene TRBV7-2; tentatively, D is TRBD1 (5 bases). In germline, CDR1 is SGHTA, CDR2 FQGNSA. There are 15 residues in the CDR3. The germline V and J ends were trimmed by 8 bases and 0 bases, with 15 bases remaining between them. The CDR3 here is CASLWGGASTDTQYF. The CDR3 nucleotides read TGTGCCAGCCTCTGGGGCGGAGCTAGCACAGATACGCAGTATTTT.

In regard to this clonotype: A read error is possible here, since a much larger clone lies one base away. The chain carries TRBV4-2 and TRBJ2-1; D could derive from TRBD1 or TRBD2 (5 bases each). This CDR3 comprises 12 residues. Looked up from germline, CDR1 is LGHNA and CDR2 is YNFKEQ. The CDR3 region is CARSQEGLEQFF. CDR3 coding DNA: TGTGCCCGCAGCCAAGAGGGGCTTGAGCAGTTCTTC.

The chain has TRBV4-1 and TRBJ1-5; no firm D call. Germline V CDR1 and CDR2: MGHRA, YSYEKL. The CDR3 runs 15 residues. V was trimmed by 3 bases and J by 3 bases, leaving 12 bases between them. The CDR3 nucleotides are TGCGCCAGCAGCCACCCAGGTCTCCCCAATCAGCCCCAGCATTTT. It is translated as CASSHPGLPNQPQHF.

The J gene is TRBJ2-3, the V gene TRBV27; 13 bases line up with TRBD2. V dropped 7 bases and J dropped 0; count of bases not matched to a gene: 4. CDR3 size: 16 residues. Germline CDR1 and CDR2: MNHEY and SMNVEV (reference sequence). The CDR3 sequence is CASNPGLAGSTDTQYF. For the CDR3, the DNA is TGTGCCAGCAACCCGGGACTAGCGGGAAGCACAGATACGCAGTATTTT.

As concerns this clonotype: Given a much more abundant clone one base away, this may be a read error. Here the CDR3 omits its conserved ending phenylalanine or tryptophan, so a read error is the likely source. The J gene is TRBJ2-4, the V gene TRBV5-6; D is unclear. The V end was cut by 0 bases, the J end by 3 bases, with 13 bases between. There are 16 residues in the CDR3. Germline V CDR1 and CDR2: SGHDT, YYEEEE. CDR3 residues: CASSLAAGRYKNIQYL. The CDR3 bases are TGTGCCAGCAGCTTGGCGGCAGGCCGCTACAAAAACATTCAGTACCTC.

The chain joins TRBV6-1 to TRBJ2-7; D is ambiguous. The V gene lost 3 bases and the J gene lost 4 bases, with 7 bases spanning the gap. This CDR3 has 12 amino acids. Germline lookup yields CDR1 MNHNS and CDR2 SASEGT. CDR3 sequence (DNA): TGTGCCAGCAGTGATTCGAGGTACGAGCAGTACTTC. Protein: CASSDSRYEQYF.

This chain connects TRBV28 to TRBJ2-1; D uncertain. CDR1 is MDHEN and CDR2 is SYDVKM in the germline V gene. CDR3 length: 10 residues. The V end lost 4 bases, the J end lost 6 bases, and 1 base lay between the germline ends. This CDR3 reads CASSSNEQFF. The CDR3 region has the DNA TGTGCCAGCAGTTCCAATGAGCAGTTCTTC.

In the case of this clonotype: A read error may explain this, as a much larger clone is one base away. This chain connects TRBV28 to TRBJ2-3; possibly TRBD2 for D (5 bases). CDR3 size: 14 residues. V lost 5 bases and J 5 bases, leaving 14 bases between the germline ends. Germline V gene sequence: CDR1 MDHEN, CDR2 SYDVKM. In nucleotides, the CDR3 is TGTGCCAGCAGTCCTCTAGCTTGGATAGATACGCAGTATTTT. Protein sequence: CASSPLAWIDTQYF.

This chain links TRBV28 with TRBJ2-6; TRBD2 is a possible D gene (5 bases). Germline V lookup: CDR1 MDHEN, CDR2 SYDVKM. CDR3 size: 16 residues. V lost 3 bases, J lost 5 bases, and 14 bases lay in between. CDR3 residues: CASSFSRGRWANVLTF. The CDR3 DNA reads as TGTGCCAGCAGTTTTTCTCGCGGGCGCTGGGCCAACGTCCTGACTTTC.